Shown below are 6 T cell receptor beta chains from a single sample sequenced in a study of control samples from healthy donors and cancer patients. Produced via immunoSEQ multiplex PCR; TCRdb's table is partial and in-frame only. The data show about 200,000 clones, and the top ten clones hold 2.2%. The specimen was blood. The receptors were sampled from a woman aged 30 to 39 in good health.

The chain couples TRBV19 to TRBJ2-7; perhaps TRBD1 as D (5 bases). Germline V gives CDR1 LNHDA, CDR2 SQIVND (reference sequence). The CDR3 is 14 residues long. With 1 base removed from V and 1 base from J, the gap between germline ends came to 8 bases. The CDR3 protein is CASSIGGSSYEQYF. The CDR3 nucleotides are TGTGCCAGTAGTATAGGGGGCAGTTCCTACGAGCAGTACTTC.

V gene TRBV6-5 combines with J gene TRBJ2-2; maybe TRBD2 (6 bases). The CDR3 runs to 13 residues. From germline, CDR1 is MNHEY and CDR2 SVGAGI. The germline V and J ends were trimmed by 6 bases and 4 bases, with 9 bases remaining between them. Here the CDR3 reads CASREGGTGELFF. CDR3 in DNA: TGTGCCAGCAGGGAGGGAGGCACCGGGGAGCTGTTTTTT.

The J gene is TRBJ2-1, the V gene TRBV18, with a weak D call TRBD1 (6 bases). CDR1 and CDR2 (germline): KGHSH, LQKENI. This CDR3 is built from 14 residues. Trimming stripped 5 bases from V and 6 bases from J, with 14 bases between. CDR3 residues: CASSDRGSGNEQFF. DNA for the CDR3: TGTGCCAGCTCAGATAGGGGGTCAGGCAATGAGCAGTTCTTC.

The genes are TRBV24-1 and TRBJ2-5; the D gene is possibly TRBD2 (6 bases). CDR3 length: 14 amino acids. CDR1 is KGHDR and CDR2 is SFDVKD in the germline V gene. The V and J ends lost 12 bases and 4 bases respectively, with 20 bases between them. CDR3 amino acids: CASQRGGNGETQYF. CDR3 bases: TGTGCCTCTCAAAGGGGCGGGAACGGAGAGACCCAGTACTTC.

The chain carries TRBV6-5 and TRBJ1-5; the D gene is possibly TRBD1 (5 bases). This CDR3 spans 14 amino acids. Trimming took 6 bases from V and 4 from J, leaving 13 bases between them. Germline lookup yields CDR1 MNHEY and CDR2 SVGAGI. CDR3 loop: CASRTRGENQPQHF. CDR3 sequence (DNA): TGTGCCAGCAGGACAAGAGGGGAAAATCAGCCCCAGCATTTT.

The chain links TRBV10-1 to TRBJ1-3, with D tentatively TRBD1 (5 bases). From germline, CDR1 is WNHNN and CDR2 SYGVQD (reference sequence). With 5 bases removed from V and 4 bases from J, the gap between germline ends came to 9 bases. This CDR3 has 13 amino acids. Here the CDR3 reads CASSSREGNTIYF. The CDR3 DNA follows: TGCGCCAGCAGTTCCAGGGAGGGAAACACCATATATTTT.